Detailed here is one T cell receptor (beta chain). The data were obtained in a study of CD8 T cells in Susac syndrome. As for the study in general: At the time of blood draw, patients with Susac syndrome were therapy-naive, receiving corticosteroids, or receiving intravenous immunoglobulin alone.

Recently defined diagnostic criteria classed the Susac syndrome patients as definite or probable. V lost 6 bases and J 5 bases, leaving 11 bases between the germline ends. CDR3 size: 14 residues. Germline-derived CDR1 and CDR2 are SEHNR and FQNEAQ (reference sequence). Reverse transcription of about 0.45 to 1 ug RNA was performed with random hexamers. The CDR3 of TCR beta was amplified by immunoSEQ multiplex PCR across 54 Vbeta and 13 Jbeta. TCRdb re-derived calls from the immunoSEQ multiplex PCR reads in MiXCR, one entry per CDR3 protein. The sample comprises 150,000 or so distinct CDR3 sequences, 95% to 96% of which are singletons, and around 0.12% rests with the top ten.

The rearrangement links TRBV7-9 to TRBJ1-6, with D unclear. The sequenced material came from CD4+ T cells from PBMCs. This TCR was recovered from a human donor with Susac syndrome. CDR3 DNA sequence: TGTGCCAGCAGAGTAGACGGAGATAATTCACCCCTCCACTTT. Translated: CASRVDGDNSPLHF.